The clone carrying this T cell receptor (beta chain) was counted only a few times. The germline V gene has CDR1 LNHDA and CDR2 SQIVND (reference sequence). V lost 3 bases, J lost 5 bases, and 20 bases lay in between. The CDR3 extends over 17 amino acids. This record comes from a study of T cell repertoires in aging, cancer and after chemotherapy. A mixed TRB-A/B primer pool amplified rearranged TRB by multiplex touch-down PCR. TCRdb reanalysed the multiplex PCR reads using MiXCR and keeps one entry per CDR3 protein. The sample lists several thousand distinct CDR3 sequences; approximately 35% were seen once. Peripheral blood genomic DNA, not sorted cells or RNA, was the template.

The gene calls are TRBV19 and TRBJ1-5, with TRBD1 as a possible D gene (6 bases). This sequence was found in a human donor in good health. Sequenced material: blood. The CDR3, as DNA: TGTGCCAGTAGTATCTTCGTCGTACAGGGACATGATCAGCCCCAGCATTTT. As protein: CASSIFVVQGHDQPQHF. Full variable domain (outside the CDR3, taken from reference TRBV19 and TRBJ1-5): DGGITQSPKYLFRKEGQNVTLSCEQNLNHDAMYWYRQDPGQGLRLIYYSQIVNDFQKGDIAEGYSVSREKKESFPLTVTSAQKNPTAFYLCASSIFVVQGHDQPQHFGDGTRLSIL.